This TCR beta chain is from a study of cytomegalovirus exposure and HLA in healthy donors. The wider study: Previous work identified 90 million to 130 million unique TCR beta sequences from about 179 million T cells. The study's findings and limits: Reported performance of the classifier showed diagnosis of cytomegalovirus status with high specificity and sensitivity. Analysis performed later found roughly 17,000 TCR beta sequences associated with HLA alleles at 0.05 false discovery rate.

About this clone itself: Its target is not known.

PCR employed 60 Vbeta and 13 Jbeta primers. Clones were sequenced by immunoSEQ multiplex PCR, and TCRdb holds only the in-frame ones, with some missing. The profile covers about 200,000 clones, with roughly 68% appearing a single time and over 1.5% taken by the ten largest. Sample: PBMCs. This clonotype was obtained from a woman aged 25 to 39 in good health and CMV-seronegative.

The DNA for the CDR3 is TGTGCCAGCAGCTTTCGTAGCGGGAGCTCCTACAATGAGCAGTTCTTC. This codes for CASSFRSGSSYNEQFF. The chain links TRBV11-3 to TRBJ2-1; 9 bases line up with TRBD2. The junction had 3 bases not matched to a gene; V was cut back by 3 bases and J by 0 bases. This CDR3 has 16 residues. Germline V gives CDR1 SGHNT, CDR2 YENEEA. The variable domain in full, completed from reference TRBV11-3 and TRBJ2-1, reads EAGVVQSPRYKIIEKKQPVAFWCNPISGHNTLYWYLQNLGQGPELLIRYENEEAVDDSQLPKDRFSAERLKGVDSTLKIQPAELGDSAVYLCASSFRSGSSYNEQFFGPGTRLTVL.